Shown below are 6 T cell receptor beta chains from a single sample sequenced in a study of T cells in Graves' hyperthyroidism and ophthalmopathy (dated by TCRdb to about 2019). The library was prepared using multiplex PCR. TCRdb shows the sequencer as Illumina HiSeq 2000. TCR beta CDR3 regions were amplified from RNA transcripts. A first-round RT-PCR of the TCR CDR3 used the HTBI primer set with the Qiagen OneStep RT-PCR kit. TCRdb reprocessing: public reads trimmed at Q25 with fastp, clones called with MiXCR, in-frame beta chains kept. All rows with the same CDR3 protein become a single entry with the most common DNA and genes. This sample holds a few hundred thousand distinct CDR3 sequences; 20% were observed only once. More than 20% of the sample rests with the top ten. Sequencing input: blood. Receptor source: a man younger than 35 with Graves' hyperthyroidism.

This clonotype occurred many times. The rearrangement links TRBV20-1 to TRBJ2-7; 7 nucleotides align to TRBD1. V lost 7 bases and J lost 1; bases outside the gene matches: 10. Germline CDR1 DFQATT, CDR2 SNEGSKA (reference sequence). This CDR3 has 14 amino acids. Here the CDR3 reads CSGFRDSLSYEQYF. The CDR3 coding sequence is TGCAGTGGGTTCCGGGACAGCCTTTCCTACGAGCAGTACTTC.

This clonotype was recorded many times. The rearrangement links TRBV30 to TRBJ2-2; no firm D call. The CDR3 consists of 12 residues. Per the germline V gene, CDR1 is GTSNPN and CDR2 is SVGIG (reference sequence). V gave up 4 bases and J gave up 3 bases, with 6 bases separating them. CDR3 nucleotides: TGTGCCTGGAATACGTACACCGGGGAGCTGTTTTTT. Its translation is CAWNTYTGELFF.

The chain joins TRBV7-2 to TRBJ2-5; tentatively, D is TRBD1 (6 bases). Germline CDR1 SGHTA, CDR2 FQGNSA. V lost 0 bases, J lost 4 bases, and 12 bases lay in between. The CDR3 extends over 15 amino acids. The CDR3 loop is CASSLATGRGETQYF. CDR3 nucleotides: TGTGCCAGCAGCTTAGCGACAGGCAGGGGAGAGACCCAGTACTTC. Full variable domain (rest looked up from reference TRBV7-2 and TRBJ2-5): GAGVSQSPSNKVTEKGKDVELRCDPISGHTALYWYRQSLGQGLEFLIYFQGNSAPDKSGLPSDRFSAERTGGSVSTLTIQRTQQEDSAVYLCASSLATGRGETQYFGPGTRLLVL.

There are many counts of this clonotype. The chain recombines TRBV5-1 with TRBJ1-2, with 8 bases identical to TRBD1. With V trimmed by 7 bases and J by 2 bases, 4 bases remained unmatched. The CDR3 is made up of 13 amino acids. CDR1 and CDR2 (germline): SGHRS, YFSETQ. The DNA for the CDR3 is TGCGCCAGCCGCCCAGGGGGCAACTATGGCTACACCTTC. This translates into CASRPGGNYGYTF. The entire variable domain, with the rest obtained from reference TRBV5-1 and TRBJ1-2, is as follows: KAGVTQTPRYLIKTRGQQVTLSCSPISGHRSVSWYQQTPGQGLQFLFEYFSETQRNKGNFPGRFSGRQFSNSRSEMNVSTLELGDSALYLCASRPGGNYGYTFGSGTRLTVV.

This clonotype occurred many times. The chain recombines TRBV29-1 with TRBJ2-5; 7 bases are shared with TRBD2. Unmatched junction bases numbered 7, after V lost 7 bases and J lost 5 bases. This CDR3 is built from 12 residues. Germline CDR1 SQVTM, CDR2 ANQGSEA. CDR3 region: CSATGAGETQYF. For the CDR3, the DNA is TGCAGCGCCACGGGAGCGGGGGAGACCCAGTACTTC.

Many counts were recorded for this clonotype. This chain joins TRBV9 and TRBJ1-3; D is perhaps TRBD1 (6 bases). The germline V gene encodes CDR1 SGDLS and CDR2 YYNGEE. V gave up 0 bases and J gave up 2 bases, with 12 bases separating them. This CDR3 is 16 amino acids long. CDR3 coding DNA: TGTGCCAGCAGCGTAGATTGGGGGGCGCCTGGAAACACCATATATTTT. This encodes CASSVDWGAPGNTIYF.